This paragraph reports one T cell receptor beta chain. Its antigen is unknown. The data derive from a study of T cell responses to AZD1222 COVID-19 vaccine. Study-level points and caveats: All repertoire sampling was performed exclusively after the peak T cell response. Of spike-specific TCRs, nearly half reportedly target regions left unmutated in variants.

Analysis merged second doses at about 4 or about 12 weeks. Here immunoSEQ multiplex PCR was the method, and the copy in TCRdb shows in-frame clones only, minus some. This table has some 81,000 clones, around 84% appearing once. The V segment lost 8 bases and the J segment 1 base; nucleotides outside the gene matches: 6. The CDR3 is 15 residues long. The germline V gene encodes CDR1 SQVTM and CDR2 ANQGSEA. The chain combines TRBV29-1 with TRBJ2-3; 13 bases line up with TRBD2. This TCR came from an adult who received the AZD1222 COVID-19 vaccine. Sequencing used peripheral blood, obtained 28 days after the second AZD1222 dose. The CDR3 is CSTRTSGSGTDTQYF. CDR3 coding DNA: TGCAGCACACGGACTAGCGGGAGCGGCACAGATACGCAGTATTTT.